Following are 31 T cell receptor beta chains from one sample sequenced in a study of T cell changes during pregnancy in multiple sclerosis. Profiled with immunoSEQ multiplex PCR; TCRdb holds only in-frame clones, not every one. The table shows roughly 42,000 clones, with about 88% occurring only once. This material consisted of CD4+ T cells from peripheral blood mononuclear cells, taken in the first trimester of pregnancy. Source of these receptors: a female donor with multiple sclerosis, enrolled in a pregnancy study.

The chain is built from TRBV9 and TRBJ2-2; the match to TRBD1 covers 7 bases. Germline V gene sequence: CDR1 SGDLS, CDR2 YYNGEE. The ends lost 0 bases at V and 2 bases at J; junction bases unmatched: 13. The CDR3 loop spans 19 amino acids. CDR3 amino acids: CASSVGLYSGQINTGELFF. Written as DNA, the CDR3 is TGTGCCAGCAGCGTAGGGCTCTATTCGGGACAGATAAACACCGGGGAGCTGTTTTTT.

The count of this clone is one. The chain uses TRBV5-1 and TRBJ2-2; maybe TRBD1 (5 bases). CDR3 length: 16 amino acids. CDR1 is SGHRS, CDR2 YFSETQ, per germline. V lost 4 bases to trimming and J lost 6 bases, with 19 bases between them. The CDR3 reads CASSIDSQVGSGELFF. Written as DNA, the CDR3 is TGCGCCAGCAGCATAGACAGCCAAGTGGGATCCGGGGAGCTGTTTTTT.

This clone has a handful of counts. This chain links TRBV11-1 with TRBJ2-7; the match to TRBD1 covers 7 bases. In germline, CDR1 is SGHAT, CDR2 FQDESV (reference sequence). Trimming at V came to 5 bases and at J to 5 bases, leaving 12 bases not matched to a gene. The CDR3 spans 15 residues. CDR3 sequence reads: CASSARQGQGNEQYF. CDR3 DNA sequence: TGTGCCAGCAGCGCCCGACAGGGTCAGGGAAACGAGCAGTACTTC.

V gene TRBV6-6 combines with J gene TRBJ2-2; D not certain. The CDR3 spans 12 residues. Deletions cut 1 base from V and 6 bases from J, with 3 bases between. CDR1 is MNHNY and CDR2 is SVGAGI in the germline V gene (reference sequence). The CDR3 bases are TGTGCCAGCAGTTACTTCGCCGGGGAGCTGTTTTTT. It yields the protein CASSYFAGELFF.

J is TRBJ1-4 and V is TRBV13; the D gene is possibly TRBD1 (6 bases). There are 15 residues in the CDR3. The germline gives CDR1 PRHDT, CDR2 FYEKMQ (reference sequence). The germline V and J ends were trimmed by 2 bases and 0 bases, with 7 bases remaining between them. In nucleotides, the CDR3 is TGTGCCAGCAGCTTAACAGGGTCAACTAATGAAAAACTGTTTTTT. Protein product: CASSLTGSTNEKLFF.

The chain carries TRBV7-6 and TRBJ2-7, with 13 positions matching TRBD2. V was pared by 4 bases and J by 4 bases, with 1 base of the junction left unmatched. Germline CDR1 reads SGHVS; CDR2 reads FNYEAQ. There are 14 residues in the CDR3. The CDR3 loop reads CASSWTSGSYEQYF. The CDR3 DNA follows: TGTGCCAGCAGCTGGACTAGCGGGAGTTACGAGCAGTACTTC.

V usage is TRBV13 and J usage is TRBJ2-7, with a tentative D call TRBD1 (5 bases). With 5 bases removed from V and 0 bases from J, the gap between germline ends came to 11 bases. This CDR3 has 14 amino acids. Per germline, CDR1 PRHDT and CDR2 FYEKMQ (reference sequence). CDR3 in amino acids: CASSPTESSYEQYF. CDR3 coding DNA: TGTGCCAGCAGCCCGACAGAAAGCTCCTACGAGCAGTACTTC.

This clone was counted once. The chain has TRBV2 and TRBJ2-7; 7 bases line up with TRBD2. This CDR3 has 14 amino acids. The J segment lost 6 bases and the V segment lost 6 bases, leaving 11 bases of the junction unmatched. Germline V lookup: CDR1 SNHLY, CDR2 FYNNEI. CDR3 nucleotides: TGTGCCAGCAGCGTTGGCGGGAGTTTGGCCGAGCAGTACTTC. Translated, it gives CASSVGGSLAEQYF.

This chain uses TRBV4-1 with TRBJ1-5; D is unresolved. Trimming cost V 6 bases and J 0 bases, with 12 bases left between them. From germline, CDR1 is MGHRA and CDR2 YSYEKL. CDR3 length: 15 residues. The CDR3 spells CASSQNGDSNQPQHF. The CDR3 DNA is TGCGCCAGCAGTCAAAACGGGGATAGCAATCAGCCCCAGCATTTT.

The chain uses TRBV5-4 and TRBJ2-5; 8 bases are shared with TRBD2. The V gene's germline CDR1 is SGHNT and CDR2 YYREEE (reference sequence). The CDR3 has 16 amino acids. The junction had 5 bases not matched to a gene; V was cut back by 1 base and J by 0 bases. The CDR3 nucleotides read TGTGCCAGCAGCTTGAGTCGCGGGAGGAACCAAGAGACCCAGTACTTC. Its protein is CASSLSRGRNQETQYF.

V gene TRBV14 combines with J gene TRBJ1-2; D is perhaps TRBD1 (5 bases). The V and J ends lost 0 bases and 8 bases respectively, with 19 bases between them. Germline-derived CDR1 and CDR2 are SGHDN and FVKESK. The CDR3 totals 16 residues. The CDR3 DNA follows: TGTGCCAGCAGCCAAGAGGTTTGGGGCAGCACAAAAGGCTACACCTTC. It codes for CASSQEVWGSTKGYTF.

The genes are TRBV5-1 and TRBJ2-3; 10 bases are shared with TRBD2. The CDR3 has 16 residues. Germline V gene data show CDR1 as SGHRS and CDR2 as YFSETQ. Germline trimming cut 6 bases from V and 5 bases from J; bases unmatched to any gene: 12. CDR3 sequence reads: CASKLNLAGAGDTQYF. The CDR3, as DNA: TGCGCCAGCAAATTAAACCTAGCGGGAGCTGGAGATACGCAGTATTTT.

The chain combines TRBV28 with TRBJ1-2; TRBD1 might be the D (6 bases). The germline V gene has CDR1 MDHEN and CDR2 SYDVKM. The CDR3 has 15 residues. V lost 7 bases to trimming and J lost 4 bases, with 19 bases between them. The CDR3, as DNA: TGTGCCAGCACCTCGGCCGGGGGGGCCACCTATGGCTACACCTTC. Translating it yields CASTSAGGATYGYTF.

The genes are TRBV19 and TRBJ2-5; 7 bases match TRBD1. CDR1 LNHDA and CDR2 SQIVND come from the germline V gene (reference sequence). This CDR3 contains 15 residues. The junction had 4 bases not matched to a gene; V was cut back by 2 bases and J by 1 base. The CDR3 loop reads CASSITGATQETQYF. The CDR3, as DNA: TGTGCCAGTAGTATAACAGGGGCGACCCAAGAGACCCAGTACTTC.

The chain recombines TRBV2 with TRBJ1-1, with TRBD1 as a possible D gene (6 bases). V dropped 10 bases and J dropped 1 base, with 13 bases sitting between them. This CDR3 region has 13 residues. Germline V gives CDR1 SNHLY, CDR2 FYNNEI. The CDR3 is CATLDRTNTEAFF. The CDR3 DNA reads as TGTGCCACCCTAGACAGGACGAACACTGAAGCTTTCTTT.

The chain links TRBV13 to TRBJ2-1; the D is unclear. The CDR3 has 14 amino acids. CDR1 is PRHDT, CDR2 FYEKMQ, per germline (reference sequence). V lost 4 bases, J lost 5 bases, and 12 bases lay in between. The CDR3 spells CASSSYVSNNEQFF. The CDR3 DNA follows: TGTGCCAGCAGCTCATACGTTAGCAACAATGAGCAGTTCTTC.

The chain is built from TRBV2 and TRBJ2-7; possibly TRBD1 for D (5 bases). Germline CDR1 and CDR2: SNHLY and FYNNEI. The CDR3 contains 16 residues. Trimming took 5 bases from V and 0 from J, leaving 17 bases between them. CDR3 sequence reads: CASSTHPTAHSYEQYF. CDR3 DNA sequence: TGTGCCAGCAGTACTCACCCGACAGCGCACTCCTACGAGCAGTACTTC.

The CDR3 DNA reads TGTGCCAGCGGAGATTCCACTGAAGCTTTCTTT. This encodes CASGDSTEAFF. The chain recombines TRBV28 with TRBJ1-1; D is unresolved. The ends were cut back, 8 bases at V and 4 bases at J, with 8 bases in the middle. The length of the CDR3 is 11 residues. The germline V gene has CDR1 MDHEN and CDR2 SYDVKM.

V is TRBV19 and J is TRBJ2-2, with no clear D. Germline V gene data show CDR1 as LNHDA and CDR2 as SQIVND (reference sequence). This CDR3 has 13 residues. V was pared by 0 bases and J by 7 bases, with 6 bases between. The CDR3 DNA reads TGTGCCAGTAGTATAGATCGTTTCGGGGAGCTGTTTTTT. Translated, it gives CASSIDRFGELFF.

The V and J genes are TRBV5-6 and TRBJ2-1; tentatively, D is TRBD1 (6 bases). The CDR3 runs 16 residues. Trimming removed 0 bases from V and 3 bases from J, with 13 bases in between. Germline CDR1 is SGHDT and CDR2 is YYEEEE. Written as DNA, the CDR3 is TGTGCCAGCAGCTTGGATGCCGGGACAATCTACAATGAGCAGTTCTTC. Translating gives CASSLDAGTIYNEQFF.

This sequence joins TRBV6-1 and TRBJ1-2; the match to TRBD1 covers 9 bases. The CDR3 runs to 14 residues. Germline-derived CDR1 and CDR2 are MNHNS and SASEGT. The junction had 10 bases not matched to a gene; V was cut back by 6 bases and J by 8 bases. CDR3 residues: CASRETGQGSGYTF. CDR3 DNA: TGTGCCAGCAGGGAAACAGGACAGGGGAGCGGCTACACCTTC.

This chain's CDR3 is CASSPGGSGSPEQFF. CDR3 nucleotides: TGTGCCAGCAGCCCCGGGGGTAGCGGGAGTCCCGAGCAGTTCTTC. V is TRBV7-6 and J is TRBJ2-1; TRBD2 aligns across 9 bases. From germline, CDR1 is SGHVS and CDR2 FNYEAQ. The V and J ends lost 5 bases and 10 bases, in that order; junction bases with no gene match: 12. CDR3 size: 15 residues.

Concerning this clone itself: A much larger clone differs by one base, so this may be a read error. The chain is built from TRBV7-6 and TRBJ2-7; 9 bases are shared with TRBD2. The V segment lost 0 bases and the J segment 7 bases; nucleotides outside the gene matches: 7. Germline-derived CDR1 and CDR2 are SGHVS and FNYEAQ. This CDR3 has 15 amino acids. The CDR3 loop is CASSLAAGGSFEQYF. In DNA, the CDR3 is TGTGCCAGCAGCTTAGCGGCGGGAGGGTCGTTTGAGCAGTACTTC. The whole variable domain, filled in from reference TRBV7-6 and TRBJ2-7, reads GAGVSQSPRYKVTKRGQDVALRCDPISGHVSLYWYRQALGQGPEFLTYFNYEAQQDKSGLPNDRFSAERPEGSISTLTIQRTEQRDSAMYRCASSLAAGGSFEQYFGPGTRLTVT.

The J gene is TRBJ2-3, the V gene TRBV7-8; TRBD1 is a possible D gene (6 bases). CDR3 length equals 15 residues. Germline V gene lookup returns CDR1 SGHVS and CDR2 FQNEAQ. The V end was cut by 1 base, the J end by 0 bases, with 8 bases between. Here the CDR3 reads CASSLVGASTDTQYF. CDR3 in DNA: TGTGCCAGCAGCTTAGTGGGGGCGAGCACAGATACGCAGTATTTT.

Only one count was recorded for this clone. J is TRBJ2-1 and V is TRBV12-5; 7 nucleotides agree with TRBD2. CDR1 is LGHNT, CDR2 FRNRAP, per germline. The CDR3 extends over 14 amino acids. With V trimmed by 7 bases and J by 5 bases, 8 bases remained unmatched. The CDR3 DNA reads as TGTGCTAGTGTCTGGCGGGAGATCAACAATGAGCAGTTCTTC. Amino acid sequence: CASVWREINNEQFF. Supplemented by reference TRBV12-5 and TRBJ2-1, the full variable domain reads DARVTQTPRHKVTEMGQEVTMRCQPILGHNTVFWYRQTMMQGLELLAYFRNRAPLDDSGMPKDRFSAEMPDATLATLKIQPSEPRDSAVYFCASVWREINNEQFFGPGTRLTVL.

CDR3 nucleotides: TGTGCCAGCAGCTTAGGACAGGCGATTAATGAAAAACTGTTTTTT. Translating gives CASSLGQAINEKLFF. V and J are TRBV7-9 and TRBJ1-4, with a possible D match to TRBD1 (6 bases). Germline V CDR1 and CDR2: SEHNR, FQNEAQ (reference sequence). CDR3 length: 15 amino acids. Trimming stripped 1 base from V and 4 bases from J, with 10 bases between.

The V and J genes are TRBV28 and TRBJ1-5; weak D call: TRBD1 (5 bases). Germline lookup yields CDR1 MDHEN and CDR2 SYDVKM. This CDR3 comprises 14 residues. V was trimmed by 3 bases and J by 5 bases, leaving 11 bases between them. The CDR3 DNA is TGTGCCAGCAGTTTTGGCAGGGCTTATCAGCCCCAGCATTTT. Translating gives CASSFGRAYQPQHF.

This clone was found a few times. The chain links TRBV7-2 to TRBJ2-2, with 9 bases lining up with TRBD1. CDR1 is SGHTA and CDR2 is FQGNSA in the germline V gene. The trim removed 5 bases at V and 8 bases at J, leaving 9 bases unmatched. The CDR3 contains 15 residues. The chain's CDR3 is CASSPITGGRGELFF. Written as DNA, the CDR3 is TGTGCCAGCAGCCCGATAACAGGGGGCCGAGGGGAGCTGTTTTTT.

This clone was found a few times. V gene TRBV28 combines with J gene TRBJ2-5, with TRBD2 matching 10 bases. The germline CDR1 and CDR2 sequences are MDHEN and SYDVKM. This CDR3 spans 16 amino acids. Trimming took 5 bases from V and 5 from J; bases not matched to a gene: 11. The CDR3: CASSLPASGSPETQYF. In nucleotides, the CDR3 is TGTGCCAGCAGTCTTCCGGCTAGCGGGAGCCCCGAGACCCAGTACTTC.

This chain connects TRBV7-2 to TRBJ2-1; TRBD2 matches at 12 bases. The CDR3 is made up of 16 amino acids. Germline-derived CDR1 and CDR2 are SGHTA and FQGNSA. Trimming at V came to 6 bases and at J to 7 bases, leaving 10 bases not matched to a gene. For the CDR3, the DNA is TGTGCCAGCAGTTCCCGACTAGCGGGAGTATCGAATGAGCAGTTCTTC. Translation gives CASSSRLAGVSNEQFF.

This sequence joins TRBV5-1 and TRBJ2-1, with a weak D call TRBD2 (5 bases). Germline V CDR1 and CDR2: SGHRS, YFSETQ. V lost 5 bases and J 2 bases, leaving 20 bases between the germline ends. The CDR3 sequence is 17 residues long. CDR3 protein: CASSLPSGPPTYNEQFF. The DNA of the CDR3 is TGCGCCAGCAGTCTGCCCAGCGGACCCCCCACCTACAATGAGCAGTTCTTC.